The rows below give T cell receptor beta chains drawn from one sample of a study of identical twins. One entry per CDR3 protein, called by TCRdb with MiXCR from the 5' RACE reads. This sample has roughly 1,500,000 distinct CDR3 sequences, with roughly a third found just once. The sequencing sample was made of cord blood. The source is a newborn girl in good health. The CDR3 runs from the conserved cysteine through the conserved F or W. The D gene is left open where the match is weak. The listing skips clone size in some rows; elsewhere it reads once, few, many or a size class.

D gene: .; V gene: TRBV7-9; clone size: few; J gene: TRBJ1-1; CDR3 DNA: TGTGCCAGCAGCCCCCCCCGCCTGACGGCCATGAACACTGAAGCTTTCTTT; CDR3 protein: CASSPPRLTAMNTEAFF
D gene: .; V gene: TRBV25-1; clone size: .; J gene: TRBJ2-7; CDR3 DNA: TGTGCCAGCGTGGGGTACGAGCAGTACTTC; CDR3 protein: CASVGYEQYF
D gene: .; V gene: TRBV15; clone size: few; J gene: TRBJ2-3; CDR3 DNA: TGTGCCACCAGCACCGGGCTAGCCGGAGCAGATACGCAGTATTTT; CDR3 protein: CATSTGLAGADTQYF
D gene: .; V gene: TRBV7-9; clone size: many; J gene: TRBJ2-4; CDR3 DNA: TGTGCCAGCAAAGGTAGCGGAAATAAAAACATTCAGTACTTC; CDR3 protein: CASKGSGNKNIQYF
D gene: .; V gene: TRBV4-2; clone size: few; J gene: TRBJ2-7; CDR3 DNA: TGTGCCAGCAGCCAAGAGCAATCCCCGGTCCCTTACGAGCAGTACTTC; CDR3 protein: CASSQEQSPVPYEQYF
D gene: .; V gene: TRBV6-1; clone size: .; J gene: TRBJ2-2; CDR3 DNA: TGTGCCTCGGGGGCCAGCGCGAACACCGGGGAGCTGTTTTTT; CDR3 protein: CASGASANTGELFF
D gene: TRBD1; V gene: TRBV20-1; clone size: .; J gene: TRBJ2-7; CDR3 DNA: TGCAGTGCTTCCGGGACAGGGAACTACGAGCAGTACTTC; CDR3 protein: CSASGTGNYEQYF
D gene: .; V gene: TRBV10-2; clone size: .; J gene: TRBJ1-5; CDR3 DNA: TGCGCCAGCAGTGAGGGGGTATTTTCTTCTAATCAGCCCCAGCATTTT; CDR3 protein: CASSEGVFSSNQPQHF
D gene: TRBD1; V gene: TRBV3-1; clone size: .; J gene: TRBJ1-6; CDR3 DNA: TGTGCCAGCAGCCCCCGGGGACAGTCTAATTCACCCCTCCACTTT; CDR3 protein: CASSPRGQSNSPLHF
D gene: TRBD2; V gene: TRBV20-1; clone size: many; J gene: TRBJ2-7; CDR3 DNA: TGCAGTGCTAGAGGACTAGCGGCTTCCTACGAGCAGTACTTC; CDR3 protein: CSARGLAASYEQYF
D gene: .; V gene: TRBV5-1; clone size: .; J gene: TRBJ2-7; CDR3 DNA: TGCGCCTGCAGCTTTAACTACGAGCAGTACTTC; CDR3 protein: CACSFNYEQYF
D gene: TRBD1; V gene: TRBV10-2; clone size: .; J gene: TRBJ2-3; CDR3 DNA: TGCGCCAGCCGGGCGGGCCCAGGGGGAGATACGCAGTATTTT; CDR3 protein: CASRAGPGGDTQYF
D gene: .; V gene: TRBV5-1; clone size: .; J gene: TRBJ1-1; CDR3 DNA: TGCGCCAGCAGCTTGGGGCCCGAGAACACTGTAGCTTTCTTT; CDR3 protein: CASSLGPENTVAFF
D gene: .; V gene: TRBV29-1; clone size: .; J gene: TRBJ1-5; CDR3 DNA: TGCAGCGTTAAGGGGAGCAATCAGCCCCAGCATTTT; CDR3 protein: CSVKGSNQPQHF
D gene: .; V gene: TRBV20-1; clone size: .; J gene: TRBJ2-7; CDR3 DNA: TGCAGTGCTAGAGTAGGCAGGTTAGACGAGCAGTACTTC; CDR3 protein: CSARVGRLDEQYF
D gene: .; V gene: TRBV4-1; clone size: few; J gene: TRBJ2-3; CDR3 DNA: TGCGCCAGCAGAACTACGCCGCTTACAGATACGCAGTATTTT; CDR3 protein: CASRTTPLTDTQYF
D gene: TRBD1; V gene: TRBV20-1; clone size: .; J gene: TRBJ1-4; CDR3 DNA: TGCAGTGCTAGACCTCCGGGACAGGGGAATGAAAAACTGTTTTTT; CDR3 protein: CSARPPGQGNEKLFF
D gene: .; V gene: TRBV7-9; clone size: .; J gene: TRBJ2-7; CDR3 DNA: TGTGCCAGCAGCCCGAGGGGGCGGGAGTTCCCCGAGCAGTACTTC; CDR3 protein: CASSPRGREFPEQYF
D gene: .; V gene: TRBV20-1; clone size: .; J gene: TRBJ2-1; CDR3 DNA: TGCAGTGCTAGTGGATTAGACCTCTCCTACAATGAGCAGTTCTTC; CDR3 protein: CSASGLDLSYNEQFF
D gene: TRBD1; V gene: TRBV24-1; clone size: few; J gene: TRBJ2-6; CDR3 DNA: TGTGCCATTGGACAGGGATCCTCTGGGGCCAACGTCCTGACTTTC; CDR3 protein: CAIGQGSSGANVLTF
D gene: TRBD2; V gene: TRBV10-3; clone size: .; J gene: TRBJ2-1; CDR3 DNA: TGTGCCATCACCGGGACTAGTCCTAATGAGCAGTTCTTC; CDR3 protein: CAITGTSPNEQFF
D gene: .; V gene: TRBV5-1; clone size: few; J gene: TRBJ2-3; CDR3 DNA: TGCGCCAGCAGCGCAACCCAACTGCGAGTATCAGATACGCAGTATTTT; CDR3 protein: CASSATQLRVSDTQYF
D gene: TRBD1; V gene: TRBV20-1; clone size: few; J gene: TRBJ1-5; CDR3 DNA: TGCAGTGCCAACGGGGACAGGATAGCTGGGGGCAATCAGCCCCAGCATTTT; CDR3 protein: CSANGDRIAGGNQPQHF
D gene: .; V gene: TRBV7-9; clone size: .; J gene: TRBJ1-6; CDR3 DNA: TGTGCCAGCAGCTTAGCTACCCCGGATTATCCGCGTTCACCCCTCCACTTT; CDR3 protein: CASSLATPDYPRSPLHF
D gene: .; V gene: TRBV28; clone size: .; J gene: TRBJ2-3; CDR3 DNA: TGTGCCAGCAGTTTTCTTGTGGGAGGCACAGATACGCAGTATTTT; CDR3 protein: CASSFLVGGTDTQYF
D gene: TRBD2; V gene: TRBV27; clone size: .; J gene: TRBJ2-5; CDR3 DNA: TGTGCCAGCAGACCTATCACTAGCGGGAGGTTGGAGCAGTACTTC; CDR3 protein: CASRPITSGRLEQYF
D gene: .; V gene: TRBV7-6; clone size: many; J gene: TRBJ1-5; CDR3 DNA: TGTGCCAGCAGCTTAGGGTCTGGGAATCAGCCCCAGCATTTT; CDR3 protein: CASSLGSGNQPQHF
D gene: .; V gene: TRBV27; clone size: .; J gene: TRBJ1-1; CDR3 DNA: TGTGCCAGCAGTTTCCCCGGCGCGATGAACACTGAAGCTTTCTTT; CDR3 protein: CASSFPGAMNTEAFF
D gene: TRBD2; V gene: TRBV7-6; clone size: .; J gene: TRBJ2-3; CDR3 DNA: TGTGCCAGCAGCTTAGAGCCGGGACTAGCGGGAGGGCCGTCATCAGATACGCAGTATTTT; CDR3 protein: CASSLEPGLAGGPSSDTQYF
D gene: .; V gene: TRBV28; clone size: .; J gene: TRBJ1-1; CDR3 DNA: TGTGCCAGCAGTTTGCGCCCCATCATTCAGGGAAGAGCTTTCTTT; CDR3 protein: CASSLRPIIQGRAFF
D gene: .; V gene: TRBV27; clone size: .; J gene: TRBJ2-7; CDR3 DNA: TGCACCAGCAGTTTCTCCTACGAGCAGTACTTC; CDR3 protein: CTSSFSYEQYF
D gene: .; V gene: TRBV7-9; clone size: .; J gene: TRBJ2-7; CDR3 DNA: TGTGCCAGCAGCTTAGGTGCAGTAGACTACGAGCAGTACTTC; CDR3 protein: CASSLGAVDYEQYF
D gene: TRBD2; V gene: TRBV20-1; clone size: .; J gene: TRBJ2-3; CDR3 DNA: TGCAGTGCTAGAGCGCGGGGGGTAGGAGATACGCAGTATTTT; CDR3 protein: CSARARGVGDTQYF
D gene: TRBD2; V gene: TRBV20-1; clone size: few; J gene: TRBJ2-1; CDR3 DNA: TGCAGTGCTAGGCACCGTGGGGCTAGCGGGGAGAGCTCCTACAATGAGCAGTTCTTC; CDR3 protein: CSARHRGASGESSYNEQFF
D gene: TRBD1; V gene: TRBV10-3; clone size: .; J gene: TRBJ2-2; CDR3 DNA: TGTGCCATCGGGACAGGGAACACCGGGGAGCTGTTTTTT; CDR3 protein: CAIGTGNTGELFF
D gene: .; V gene: TRBV6-1; clone size: .; J gene: TRBJ2-7; CDR3 DNA: TGTGCCAGCACTAGGGACACAACCTACGAGCAGTACTTC; CDR3 protein: CASTRDTTYEQYF
D gene: TRBD1; V gene: TRBV4-2; clone size: .; J gene: TRBJ1-2; CDR3 DNA: TGTGCCAGCAGCCAAGAACCACAGGGGGATGGCTACACCTTC; CDR3 protein: CASSQEPQGDGYTF